A single sample gave rise to the 13 T cell receptor beta chains below, sequenced in a study of cytomegalovirus exposure and HLA in healthy donors (dated by TCRdb to about 2017). Libraries were made using the immunoSEQ multiplex PCR assay. Held by TCRdb, this immuneACCESS table contains in-frame sequences only and omits some clones. Under half of the omission traces to an unresolved V gene where checked; the cause of the rest is unknown. The sample table records 240,000 or so clones; approximately 84% of these occur just once. The ten biggest clones cover 0.95% to 1.5% of the sample. The sample taken for sequencing was PBMCs. The receptors originated from a woman aged 25 to 39 in good health and CMV-seropositive.

The chain employs TRBV30 and TRBJ2-2, with 7 bases aligning to TRBD1. CDR1 is GTSNPN and CDR2 is SVGIG in the germline V gene (reference sequence). Trimming cost V 5 bases and J 7 bases; bases outside gene matches: 7. CDR3 length equals 13 residues. CDR3 bases: TGTGCCTGGGACAGGGTATACGGCGGGGAGCTGTTTTTT. Translated, it gives CAWDRVYGGELFF.

This sequence joins TRBV6-5 and TRBJ1-1; D gene ambiguous. The germline V gene encodes CDR1 MNHEY and CDR2 SVGAGI. The V gene lost 5 bases and the J gene lost 0 bases, with 7 bases spanning the gap. The CDR3 runs to 13 residues. Written as DNA, the CDR3 is TGTGCCAGCAGTAACACAGTGAACACTGAAGCTTTCTTT. Its protein product is CASSNTVNTEAFF.

The CDR3 DNA is TGTGCCAGCAGTTCCGGGACAGACGGCTACACCTTC. This encodes CASSSGTDGYTF. J is TRBJ1-2 and V is TRBV6-5; the match to TRBD1 covers 7 bases. The CDR3 is 12 amino acids. The trim removed 4 bases at V and 8 bases at J, leaving 4 bases unmatched. Germline V gene lookup returns CDR1 MNHEY and CDR2 SVGAGI.

The rearrangement links TRBV5-1 to TRBJ2-4, with a tentative D call TRBD2 (7 bases). V lost 7 bases, J lost 2 bases, and 16 bases lay in between. The CDR3 spans 15 residues. Germline V gene sequence: CDR1 SGHRS, CDR2 YFSETQ. The CDR3 nucleotides are TGCGCCAGCGAGGGGGGGACCGGAACCAAAAACATTCAGTACTTC. It codes for CASEGGTGTKNIQYF.

This sequence joins TRBV7-8 and TRBJ2-2; a weak D match, TRBD1 (5 bases). Per germline, CDR1 SGHVS and CDR2 FQNEAQ. The CDR3 length is 15 residues. The V gene lost 2 bases and the J gene lost 0 bases, with 7 bases spanning the gap. The CDR3 region has the DNA TGTGCCAGCAGCTTATGGGGCGCGAACACCGGGGAGCTGTTTTTT. This gives the protein CASSLWGANTGELFF.

The chain has TRBV14 and TRBJ2-1; 7 bases are a match to TRBD2. Germline V gene lookup returns CDR1 SGHDN and CDR2 FVKESK. V trimming: 4 bases; J trimming: 2 bases; junction bases outside the gene matches: 5. The CDR3 covers 15 residues. The CDR3 loop is CASSLLAVAYNEQFF. The CDR3 bases are TGTGCCAGCAGCCTCCTAGCGGTGGCCTACAATGAGCAGTTCTTC.

V is TRBV27 and J is TRBJ1-5, with TRBD1 matching 9 bases. CDR1 and CDR2 (germline): MNHEY, SMNVEV (reference sequence). V was pared by 4 bases and J by 4 bases, with 8 bases of the junction left unmatched. The CDR3 sequence is 16 residues long. CDR3 bases: TGTGCCAGCAGTTCCGGGACAGGGACTTCAAATCAGCCCCAGCATTTT. It specifies CASSSGTGTSNQPQHF.

The J gene is TRBJ2-1, the V gene TRBV28, with TRBD2 matching 10 bases. V lost 2 bases to trimming and J lost 8 bases; unmatched junction nucleotides: 15. The germline gives CDR1 MDHEN, CDR2 SYDVKM. The CDR3 runs 18 residues. This chain's CDR3 is CASSLLAGEQGRTDEQFF. For the CDR3, the DNA is TGTGCCAGCAGTTTACTAGCGGGAGAGCAAGGGCGAACCGATGAGCAGTTCTTC.

This clone was detected only a few times. The chain has TRBV15 and TRBJ2-5; 9 nucleotides align to TRBD1. The CDR3 has 17 amino acids. Germline V lookup: CDR1 LNHNV, CDR2 YYDKDF (reference sequence). The J segment lost 5 bases and the V segment lost 4 bases, leaving 14 bases of the junction unmatched. CDR3 DNA: TGTGCCACCAGCACCAGTCCGGACAGGGGATTTCGGGAGACCCAGTACTTC. It yields the protein CATSTSPDRGFRETQYF.

The chain couples TRBV27 to TRBJ2-2; no clear D. Germline V gene sequence: CDR1 MNHEY, CDR2 SMNVEV (reference sequence). Trimming took off 5 bases at V and 6 bases at J, with 10 bases between the two ends. There are 13 residues in the CDR3. The CDR3 bases are TGTGCCAGCAGTCCCGCGATGGCCGGGGAGCTGTTTTTT. As protein: CASSPAMAGELFF.

CDR3 region: CASSELLAGGVDIQYF. The CDR3 coding sequence is TGTGCCAGCAGTGAACTCCTAGCGGGGGGGGTAGACATTCAGTACTTC. The chain has TRBV2 and TRBJ2-4; 12 nucleotides align to TRBD2. Germline V lookup: CDR1 SNHLY, CDR2 FYNNEI. This CDR3 has 16 amino acids. With 2 bases clipped from V and 8 bases from J, the junction kept 7 bases outside the gene matches.

This clone was seen a handful of times. This chain connects TRBV6-1 to TRBJ1-5; perhaps TRBD1 as D (5 bases). The CDR3 is made up of 16 amino acids. V lost 0 bases, J lost 2 bases, and 11 bases lay in between. Germline loops: CDR1 MNHNS, CDR2 SASEGT. CDR3 amino acids: CASSEAQGVGNQPQHF. CDR3 DNA: TGTGCCAGCAGTGAAGCGCAAGGGGTAGGCAATCAGCCCCAGCATTTT.

The chain recombines TRBV30 with TRBJ2-3; D gene ambiguous. The V gene's germline CDR1 is GTSNPN and CDR2 SVGIG (reference sequence). This CDR3 contains 14 residues. Trimming took off 4 bases at V and 6 bases at J, with 17 bases between the two ends. This CDR3 is CAWTTTLLADTQYF. In DNA, the CDR3 is TGTGCCTGGACAACTACCCTCCTCGCCGATACGCAGTATTTT.